The 20 T cell receptor beta chains presented below share a single source sample, sequenced in a study of blood T cell repertoires in COVID-19. Sequencing used immunoSEQ multiplex PCR; TCRdb keeps in-frame clones, though not all of them. The data show about 400,000 clones, roughly 91% seen once. Sequencing used peripheral blood. The receptor set was obtained from a woman aged 25 to 45 with acute or convalescent COVID-19.

V and J are TRBV5-1 and TRBJ2-1; 8 bases match TRBD1. Trimming took 2 bases from V and 10 from J; bases not matched to a gene: 14. The CDR3 consists of 16 residues. In germline, CDR1 is SGHRS, CDR2 YFSETQ. The CDR3 nucleotides are TGCGCCAGCAGCTTTTCTGGACAGGGTGGCGGCGAAGAGCAGTTCTTC. Its protein product is CASSFSGQGGGEEQFF.

V usage is TRBV29-1 and J usage is TRBJ2-3; D gene unclear. V lost 4 bases and J 0 bases, leaving 8 bases between the germline ends. Germline lookup yields CDR1 SQVTM and CDR2 ANQGSEA. The CDR3 runs to 13 residues. The CDR3 DNA reads TGCAGCGTTGTTCGGTCGAGCACAGATACGCAGTATTTT. As protein: CSVVRSSTDTQYF.

The chain combines TRBV12-5 with TRBJ2-3; possibly TRBD2 for D (6 bases). This CDR3 has 17 amino acids. V lost 0 bases, J lost 6 bases, and 19 bases lay in between. CDR1 is LGHNT, CDR2 FRNRAP, per germline. CDR3 in amino acids: CASGLVWAGSGEDTQYF. CDR3 DNA: TGTGCTAGTGGTTTGGTATGGGCCGGGAGTGGTGAGGATACGCAGTATTTT.

The chain joins TRBV2 to TRBJ2-1; 7 nucleotides align to TRBD1. CDR3 length equals 15 residues. Germline V gives CDR1 SNHLY, CDR2 FYNNEI. The junction had 6 bases not matched to a gene; V was cut back by 6 bases and J by 1 base. The CDR3 DNA follows: TGTGCCAGCAGGCCAAGACAGGGTTCCTACAATGAGCAGTTCTTC. Its protein product is CASRPRQGSYNEQFF.

The CDR3 loop is CASSQDPRTGYNEQFF. For the CDR3, the DNA is TGCGCCAGCAGCCAAGATCCCCGGACGGGATACAATGAGCAGTTCTTC. The chain links TRBV4-1 to TRBJ2-1; perhaps TRBD2 as D (5 bases). Germline V gene sequence: CDR1 MGHRA, CDR2 YSYEKL. This CDR3 is 16 amino acids long. V was shortened by 0 bases and J by 4 bases, with 13 bases between the two germline ends.

This chain uses TRBV28 with TRBJ1-4; 8 positions match TRBD1. Germline trimming cut 2 bases from V and 7 bases from J; bases unmatched to any gene: 12. From germline, CDR1 is MDHEN and CDR2 SYDVKM. This CDR3 contains 17 residues. CDR3 residues: CASSLIVPGGVGEKLFF. The CDR3 DNA sequence: TGTGCCAGCAGTTTAATAGTCCCAGGGGGCGTGGGTGAAAAACTGTTTTTT.

The chain combines TRBV5-1 with TRBJ2-3; D is perhaps TRBD2 (7 bases). V lost 3 bases and J lost 5, with 16 bases in between. Germline assignment: CDR1 SGHRS and CDR2 YFSETQ. The CDR3 totals 15 residues. CDR3 in amino acids: CASSWGRGPEDTQYF. CDR3 DNA sequence: TGCGCCAGCAGCTGGGGGCGGGGGCCCGAAGATACGCAGTATTTT.

This clone was recorded only once. The gene calls are TRBV10-2 and TRBJ2-7; TRBD2 matches at 8 bases. Germline V lookup: CDR1 WSHSY, CDR2 SAAADI. CDR3 length: 13 amino acids. Trimming took 10 bases from V and 4 from J; bases not matched to a gene: 9. As DNA, the CDR3 is TGCGCCACCGGGAGGGGCGCGTTGTACGAGCAGTACTTC. Its protein is CATGRGALYEQYF.

The rearrangement uses TRBV5-4 and TRBJ2-2; D is unresolved. Germline-derived CDR1 and CDR2 are SGHNT and YYREEE (reference sequence). CDR3 length: 12 residues. V lost 9 bases to trimming and J lost 6 bases, with 12 bases between them. CDR3 in DNA: TGTGCCACACCAGGCAGGTCCGGGGAGCTGTTTTTT. Protein: CATPGRSGELFF. Full variable domain (missing parts from reference TRBV5-4 and TRBJ2-2): ETGVTQSPTHLIKTRGQQVTLRCSSQSGHNTVSWYQQALGQGPQFIFQYYREEENGRGNFPPRFSGLQFPNYSSELNVNALELDDSALYLCATPGRSGELFFGEGSRLTVL.

The rearrangement uses TRBV5-6 and TRBJ2-5; 9 bases align to TRBD2. The V and J ends lost 1 base and 2 bases, in that order; junction bases with no gene match: 3. From germline, CDR1 is SGHDT and CDR2 YYEEEE. CDR3 length: 15 amino acids. The CDR3 nucleotides read TGTGCCAGCAGCTTGCTAGCGGGGATACAAGAGACCCAGTACTTC. Translation: CASSLLAGIQETQYF.

The chain joins TRBV5-6 to TRBJ1-1, with no clear D. Per germline, CDR1 SGHDT and CDR2 YYEEEE. V was clipped by 6 bases and J by 3 bases, with 12 bases between them. The CDR3 contains 13 residues. Here the CDR3 reads CASNTGWYTEAFF. CDR3 in DNA: TGTGCCAGCAATACCGGGTGGTACACTGAAGCTTTCTTT.

The V gene is TRBV2, the J gene TRBJ2-6, with D maybe TRBD2 (5 bases). V lost 8 bases to trimming and J lost 2 bases, with 13 bases between them. The length of the CDR3 is 15 residues. Germline V gives CDR1 SNHLY, CDR2 FYNNEI. In nucleotides, the CDR3 is TGTGCCAGCGGTCGGGGAACAGCTGGGGCCAACGTCCTGACTTTC. This sequence encodes CASGRGTAGANVLTF.

The V gene is TRBV15, the J gene TRBJ1-1; maybe TRBD1 (5 bases). The germline CDR1 and CDR2 sequences are LNHNV and YYDKDF (reference sequence). CDR3 size: 13 residues. The V end lost 8 bases, the J end lost 1 base, and 11 bases lay between the germline ends. CDR3 loop: CATARASNTEAFF. In DNA, the CDR3 is TGTGCCACCGCCAGGGCTTCGAACACTGAAGCTTTCTTT. The full variable domain, rest sourced from reference TRBV15 and TRBJ1-1, is DAMVIQNPRYQVTQFGKPVTLSCSQTLNHNVMYWYQQKSSQAPKLLFHYYDKDFNNEADTPDNFQSRRPNTSFCFLDIRSPGLGDTAMYLCATARASNTEAFFGQGTRLTVV.

The chain is built from TRBV15 and TRBJ2-5; D unresolved. CDR3 length: 13 residues. Germline V gives CDR1 LNHNV, CDR2 YYDKDF (reference sequence). Deletions cut 5 bases from V and 5 bases from J, with 12 bases between. As DNA, the CDR3 is TGTGCCACCAGCCCTTTCGATGCGGAGACCCAGTACTTC. It yields the protein CATSPFDAETQYF.

V gene TRBV13 combines with J gene TRBJ1-6, with a tentative D call TRBD1 (5 bases). This CDR3 spans 14 amino acids. Between the trimmed V and J ends, which lost 5 bases and 7 bases, there was a span of 12 bases. Germline CDR1 and CDR2: PRHDT and FYEKMQ (reference sequence). CDR3 DNA sequence: TGTGCCAGCAGCGGGGCGGGGTCAAATTCACCCCTCCACTTT. It encodes CASSGAGSNSPLHF.

The CDR3 spells CASSLSEAFF. CDR3 nucleotide sequence: TGTGCCAGCAGCTTGAGCGAAGCTTTCTTT. The chain uses TRBV7-9 and TRBJ1-1; D is unresolved. V dropped 3 bases and J dropped 8 bases, with 4 bases sitting between them. CDR1 is SEHNR and CDR2 is FQNEAQ in the germline V gene (reference sequence). The CDR3 extends over 10 amino acids. Variable domain in full (rest from reference TRBV7-9 and TRBJ1-1): DTGVSQNPRHKITKRGQNVTFRCDPISEHNRLYWYRQTLGQGPEFLTYFQNEAQLEKSRLLSDRFSAERPKGSFSTLEIQRTEQGDSAMYLCASSLSEAFFGQGTRLTVV.

The chain joins TRBV7-9 to TRBJ1-6, with D hard to call. The V gene's germline CDR1 is SEHNR and CDR2 FQNEAQ (reference sequence). This CDR3 is built from 14 residues. V lost 1 base, J lost 5 bases, and 6 bases lay in between. The CDR3 is CASSLGQDNSPLHF. The DNA for the CDR3 is TGTGCCAGCAGCTTAGGTCAGGATAATTCACCCCTCCACTTT.

This clone was seen only a few times. Different DNA sequences within this sample yield the same CDR3. V gene TRBV29-1 combines with J gene TRBJ1-2; 7 bases match TRBD1. Trimming at V came to 4 bases and at J to 4 bases, leaving 6 bases not matched to a gene. Germline values: CDR1 SQVTM, CDR2 ANQGSEA. This CDR3 is 13 amino acids long. The chain's CDR3 is CSVGDRDLYGYTF. As DNA, the CDR3 is TGCAGCGTTGGTGACAGGGATCTCTATGGCTACACCTTC.

This chain connects TRBV14 to TRBJ1-2; D is unclear. The germline V and J ends were trimmed by 0 bases and 4 bases, with 15 bases remaining between them. The CDR3 has 16 residues. Germline CDR1 is SGHDN and CDR2 is FVKESK. The CDR3 spells CASSQDSGRTFYGYTF. CDR3 coding DNA: TGTGCCAGCAGCCAAGATTCTGGGAGAACCTTCTATGGCTACACCTTC.

This sequence joins TRBV9 and TRBJ1-1, with 9 bases aligning to TRBD1. The V and J ends lost 0 bases and 0 bases, in that order; junction bases with no gene match: 9. The CDR3 sequence is 18 residues long. CDR1 SGDLS and CDR2 YYNGEE come from the germline V gene. CDR3 in amino acids: CASSVDSGQGRMNTEAFF. CDR3 DNA: TGTGCCAGCAGCGTAGACTCGGGACAGGGCCGCATGAACACTGAAGCTTTCTTT. The complete variable domain, with remaining parts taken from reference TRBV9 and TRBJ1-1, reads DSGVTQTPKHLITATGQRVTLRCSPRSGDLSVYWYQQSLDQGLQFLIQYYNGEERAKGNILERFSAQQFPDLHSELNLSSLELGDSALYFCASSVDSGQGRMNTEAFFGQGTRLTVV.